Each of the 14 T cell receptor beta chains below was sequenced from the same sample in a study of graft-versus-host responses after intestinal transplantation. For these TCRs, the target antigens are not known. Produced via immunoSEQ multiplex PCR; TCRdb's table is partial and in-frame only. The sample consists of roughly 110,000 clones, 90% to 95% of them appearing once. This specimen was unstimulated CD4+ T cells sorted from spleen or lymph node cells, taken before transplant. All receptors derive from a human donor who was the organ donor for an intestinal transplant.

This chain uses TRBV5-4 with TRBJ2-1; a possible D gene is TRBD1 (5 bases). The CDR3 spans 14 residues. The V and J ends lost 4 bases and 6 bases respectively, with 14 bases between them. From germline, CDR1 is SGHNT and CDR2 YYREEE (reference sequence). CDR3 nucleotides: TGTGCCAGCAGCGATCGACAGAAGATCAATGAGCAGTTCTTC. Translating it yields CASSDRQKINEQFF.

This chain uses TRBV11-2 with TRBJ1-5, with a possible D match to TRBD1 (6 bases). V was shortened by 3 bases and J by 10 bases, with 13 bases between the two germline ends. The CDR3 spans 13 residues. Germline assignment: CDR1 SGHAT and CDR2 FQNNGV. This CDR3 is CASSFETRGPQHF. DNA of the CDR3: TGTGCCAGCAGCTTCGAAACCAGGGGACCCCAGCATTTT.

This chain's CDR3 is CASSDTYGITDTQYF. The CDR3 nucleotides read TGTGCCAGCAGTGATACATACGGGATCACAGATACGCAGTATTTT. The V and J genes are TRBV6-1 and TRBJ2-3; maybe TRBD2 (5 bases). Trimming took off 3 bases at V and 2 bases at J, with 12 bases between the two ends. Germline V gene sequence: CDR1 MNHNS, CDR2 SASEGT. The length of the CDR3 is 15 residues.

In DNA, the CDR3 is TGTGCCAGCAGCTTCCTAGCGGGAGTCTCCGCAGATACGCAGTATTTT. It encodes CASSFLAGVSADTQYF. V gene TRBV7-9 combines with J gene TRBJ2-3, with 10 bases matching TRBD2. V dropped 3 bases and J dropped 4; count of bases not matched to a gene: 7. This CDR3 has 16 amino acids. The V gene's germline CDR1 is SEHNR and CDR2 FQNEAQ (reference sequence).

The chain has TRBV5-1 and TRBJ2-1; 8 positions match TRBD2. V trimming: 0 bases; J trimming: 8 bases; junction bases outside the gene matches: 7. This CDR3 is built from 15 residues. Germline V lookup: CDR1 SGHRS, CDR2 YFSETQ. Here the CDR3 reads CASSLGLATVDEQFF. CDR3 bases: TGCGCCAGCAGCTTGGGACTAGCGACGGTAGATGAGCAGTTCTTC.

The chain links TRBV27 to TRBJ1-2, with a weak D call TRBD1 (6 bases). The CDR3 length is 13 residues. Trimming cost V 3 bases and J 4 bases, with 9 bases left between them. Germline CDR1 and CDR2: MNHEY and SMNVEV (reference sequence). This chain's CDR3 is CASSLGASYGYTF. The CDR3 DNA reads TGTGCCAGCAGTTTGGGGGCGAGCTATGGCTACACCTTC.

The rearrangement joins TRBV10-3 to TRBJ2-3, with D perhaps TRBD2 (6 bases). Per the germline V gene, CDR1 is ENHRY and CDR2 is SYGVKD. The CDR3 length is 17 residues. Trimming removed 3 bases from V and 1 base from J, with 17 bases in between. The CDR3 region is CAISEPSGGVGTDTQYF. The CDR3 DNA reads as TGTGCCATCAGTGAACCAAGCGGCGGGGTGGGCACAGATACGCAGTATTTT.

The chain employs TRBV6-5 and TRBJ2-1, with TRBD1 matching 8 bases. This CDR3 is 13 amino acids long. J was trimmed by 8 bases and V by 6 bases; bases with no gene match: 6. Looked up from germline, CDR1 is MNHEY and CDR2 is SVGAGI. CDR3 in DNA: TGTGCCAGCAGGAGGACAGGGACCGATGAGCAGTTCTTC. As protein: CASRRTGTDEQFF.

The chain has TRBV5-1 and TRBJ2-3; 7 bases are shared with TRBD1. The CDR3 runs to 16 residues. V dropped 0 bases and J dropped 0; count of bases not matched to a gene: 4. Germline assignment: CDR1 SGHRS and CDR2 YFSETQ. The CDR3 DNA follows: TGCGCCAGCAGCTTGGCCGGGACAGCTAGCACAGATACGCAGTATTTT. This codes for CASSLAGTASTDTQYF.

The CDR3: CASSLTGGNQPQHF. The CDR3 DNA sequence: TGTGCCAGCAGTCTGACAGGGGGCAATCAGCCCCAGCATTTT. The rearrangement uses TRBV6-1 and TRBJ1-5; 8 bases align to TRBD1. The CDR3 contains 14 residues. With 5 bases clipped from V and 2 bases from J, the junction kept 2 bases outside the gene matches. CDR1 is MNHNS, CDR2 SASEGT, per germline.

The chain recombines TRBV28 with TRBJ1-2; D not resolved. The CDR3 has 12 residues. Looked up from germline, CDR1 is MDHEN and CDR2 is SYDVKM. V was shortened by 3 bases and J by 4 bases, with 6 bases between the two germline ends. In nucleotides, the CDR3 is TGTGCCAGCAGTTTGGGGTTCTATGGCTACACCTTC. This gives the protein CASSLGFYGYTF.

Here the CDR3 reads CASSFRPSVDTQYF. Written as DNA, the CDR3 is TGTGCCAGCAGCTTTAGACCTAGCGTAGATACGCAGTATTTT. The chain employs TRBV7-3 and TRBJ2-3; a weak D match, TRBD2 (6 bases). The CDR3 is 14 residues long. Germline V gives CDR1 SGHTA, CDR2 FQGTGA. V lost 3 bases and J lost 5, with 12 bases in between.

A word on this clone: Other DNA sequences in the same sample also yield this CDR3. The chain employs TRBV5-1 and TRBJ2-2; D is uncertain. The CDR3 is 14 residues long. The ends were cut back, 0 bases at V and 2 bases at J, with 5 bases in the middle. Germline V lookup: CDR1 SGHRS, CDR2 YFSETQ. CDR3 amino acids: CASSLDSNTGELFF. The CDR3 DNA reads TGCGCCAGCAGCTTGGACTCCAACACCGGGGAGCTGTTTTTT.

The chain combines TRBV5-1 with TRBJ2-3; TRBD1 is a possible D gene (6 bases). The CDR3 spans 15 residues. Trimming left V 4 bases short and J 4 bases short, with 16 bases between. Germline loops: CDR1 SGHRS, CDR2 YFSETQ. The CDR3 coding sequence is TGCGCCAGCAGCCCAAGTCCGACAGGCCCAGATACGCAGTATTTT. Its translation is CASSPSPTGPDTQYF.